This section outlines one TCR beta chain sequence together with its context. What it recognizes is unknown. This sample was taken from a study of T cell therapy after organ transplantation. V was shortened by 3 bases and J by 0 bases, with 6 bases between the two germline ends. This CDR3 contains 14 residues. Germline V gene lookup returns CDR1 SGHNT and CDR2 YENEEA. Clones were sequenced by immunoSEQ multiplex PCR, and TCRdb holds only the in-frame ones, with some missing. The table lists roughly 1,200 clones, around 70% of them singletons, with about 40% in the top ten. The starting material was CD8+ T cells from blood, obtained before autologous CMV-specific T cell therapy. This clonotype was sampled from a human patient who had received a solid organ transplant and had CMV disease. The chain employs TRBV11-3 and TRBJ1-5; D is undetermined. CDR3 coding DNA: TGTGCCAGCAGCTTGGGCGGTAGCAATCAGCCCCAGCATTTT. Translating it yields CASSLGGSNQPQHF.